This T cell receptor (beta chain) was observed in a study of response to subunit inactivated influenza vaccine. TCRdb reanalysed the RT-PCR reads using MiXCR and keeps one entry per CDR3 protein. The data show roughly 500,000 distinct CDR3 sequences, more than 15% seen once. Germline CDR1 SGHRS, CDR2 YFSETQ. V shed 4 bases and J 6 bases; nucleotides not matched to a gene: 7. The CDR3 spans 15 residues. The rearrangement joins TRBV5-1 to TRBJ1-6; 7 positions match TRBD1. This sequence originates from a man between 50 and 69 years old who received an inactivated influenza vaccine. Specimen: CD4+ T cells sorted from PBMCs, collected around 2 years after vaccination. CDR3 DNA: TGCGCCAGCAGCCGGACCAGGGGGGGTAATTCACCCCTCCACTTT. This sequence encodes CASSRTRGGNSPLHF.